This T cell receptor (beta chain) was profiled in a study of shared clonotypes between healthy human individuals. CD45RO-negative CD8 cells positively selected for CCR7 made up the naive population, which excluded terminally differentiated effector memory CD45RA+ cells. The V and J ends lost 7 bases and 1 base respectively, with 16 bases between them. Per germline, CDR1 MGHRA and CDR2 YSYEKL. The CDR3 runs to 16 residues. Deep level was the assay's run setting. Measured with immunoSEQ multiplex PCR; TCRdb has only the in-frame clones, and not every one. This table has 2 million to 2.5 million clones, approximately 95% appearing once.

The sequence was obtained from a man aged 18 to 30 in good health. Specimen: naive CD8+ T cells sorted from blood. The V call is TRBV4-1, the J call TRBJ2-2; D call uncertain. This CDR3 reads CASTPTTGGNTGELFF. CDR3 DNA sequence: TGCGCCAGCACCCCCACAACCGGCGGGAACACCGGGGAGCTGTTTTTT.